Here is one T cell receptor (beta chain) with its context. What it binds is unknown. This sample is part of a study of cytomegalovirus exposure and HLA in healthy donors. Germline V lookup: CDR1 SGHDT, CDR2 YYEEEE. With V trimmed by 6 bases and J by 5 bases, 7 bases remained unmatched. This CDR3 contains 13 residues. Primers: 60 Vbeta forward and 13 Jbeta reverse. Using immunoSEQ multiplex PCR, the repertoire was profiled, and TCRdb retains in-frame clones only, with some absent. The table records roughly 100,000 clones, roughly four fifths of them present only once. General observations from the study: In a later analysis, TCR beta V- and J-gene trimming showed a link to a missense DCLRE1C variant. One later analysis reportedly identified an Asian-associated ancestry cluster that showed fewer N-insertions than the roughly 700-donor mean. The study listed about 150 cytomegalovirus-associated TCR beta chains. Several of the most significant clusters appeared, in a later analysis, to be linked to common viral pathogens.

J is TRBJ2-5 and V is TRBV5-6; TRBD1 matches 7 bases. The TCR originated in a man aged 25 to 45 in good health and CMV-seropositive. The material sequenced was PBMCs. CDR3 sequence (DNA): TGTGCCAGCACCCGACAGGGAAGGGAGACCCAGTACTTC. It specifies CASTRQGRETQYF.